This paragraph reports one TCR beta chain. Authors' methods: Counts of nucleated cells, estimated from reference gene primer amplification, were obtained. Using immunoSEQ multiplex PCR, the repertoire was profiled, and TCRdb retains in-frame clones only, with some absent. V, J and clone size were drawn from that table, and D and trimming were deduced from the DNA. The repertoire holds about 110,000 clones, with about 85% as singletons. J lost 5 bases, V lost 5 bases, and 7 bases had no gene match. Germline V lookup: CDR1 SNHLY, CDR2 FYNNEI. This CDR3 is 14 amino acids long. The sample comes from a study of blood T cell repertoires in COVID-19.

This clonotype was obtained from a man between 40 and 49 years old with acute or convalescent COVID-19. What was sequenced was peripheral blood. The chain has TRBV2 and TRBJ1-1, with 8 bases identical to TRBD1. The CDR3 DNA reads as TGTGCCAGCAGTTCCTGGACAGGGAGGACTGAAGCTTTCTTT. It is translated as CASSSWTGRTEAFF.